The rows below give T cell receptor beta chains drawn from one sample of a study of cytomegalovirus exposure and HLA in healthy donors. The data were produced by immunoSEQ multiplex PCR, yet TCRdb's version contains in-frame clones alone and is incomplete. The sample lists approximately 270,000 clones; more than 75% were seen once. The sequenced sample consisted of PBMCs. Every receptor here comes from a man between 18 and 29 years old in good health and CMV-seropositive. The CDR3 runs from the conserved cysteine through the conserved F or W. A D gene is named only where the DNA matches it firmly. Size values are once, few and many counts, or a class for expanded clones, and some rows have none.

v_gene	j_gene	abundance	len	d_gene	CDR3aa	CDR3nt
TRBV7-2	TRBJ1-5	.	15	.	CASSFDGGVNQPQHF	TGTGCCAGCAGCTTCGACGGGGGCGTGAATCAGCCCCAGCATTTT
TRBV5-4	TRBJ2-1	.	16	TRBD1	CASSLGGQGAYNEQFF	TGTGCCAGCAGCTTGGGGGGACAGGGGGCCTACAATGAGCAGTTCTTC
TRBV5-1	TRBJ2-3	few	15	TRBD2	CASRSGTSGTDTQYF	TGCGCCAGCAGATCCGGGACTAGCGGCACAGATACGCAGTATTTT
TRBV27	TRBJ2-7	once	14	.	CASSLSYNSYEQYF	TGTGCCAGCAGTTTATCGTATAACTCCTACGAGCAGTACTTC
TRBV27	TRBJ1-5	.	15	TRBD1	CASSSVYRGGQPQHF	TGTGCCAGCAGTTCAGTCTACAGGGGAGGCCAGCCCCAGCATTTT
TRBV5-4	TRBJ2-5	.	16	TRBD2	CASSAGTSGTRETQYF	TGTGCCAGCAGCGCAGGGACTAGCGGGACCCGGGAGACCCAGTACTTC
TRBV5-1	TRBJ1-5	once	13	.	CASSAMENQPQHF	TGCGCCAGCAGTGCCATGGAGAATCAGCCCCAGCATTTT
TRBV9	TRBJ1-1	.	16	.	CASSVGGTDMNTEAFF	TGTGCCAGCAGCGTAGGAGGAACAGACATGAACACTGAAGCTTTCTTT
TRBV4-2	TRBJ1-3	.	15	.	CASSQDQGPGNTIYF	TGTGCCAGCAGCCAAGATCAGGGGCCTGGAAACACCATATATTTT
TRBV2	TRBJ2-7	.	14	.	CASSDLAGLYEQYF	TGTGCCAGCAGTGATTTGGCGGGGCTCTACGAGCAGTACTTC
TRBV7-9	TRBJ2-1	.	12	.	CASSLKSNEQFF	TGTGCCAGCAGCTTAAAGAGTAATGAGCAGTTCTTC
TRBV13	TRBJ2-3	once	14	.	CASSFPGQGDTQYF	TGTGCCAGCAGCTTCCCGGGCCAAGGGGATACGCAGTATTTT
TRBV5-6	TRBJ2-7	.	15	TRBD1	CASSLALDRSHEQYF	TGTGCCAGCAGCTTGGCCCTGGACAGGTCCCACGAGCAGTACTTC
TRBV27	TRBJ2-3	once	18	.	CASSYRTAVVGGLDTQYF	TGTGCCAGCAGCTATCGGACAGCCGTGGTGGGAGGGCTTGATACGCAGTATTTT
TRBV5-1	TRBJ1-2	few	12	.	CASHHETSGYTF	TGCGCCAGCCACCACGAAACTTCTGGCTACACCTTC
TRBV28	TRBJ2-7	.	13	.	CASRRGYYYEQYF	TGTGCCAGCAGGCGAGGCTACTACTACGAGCAGTACTTC
TRBV9	TRBJ1-4	.	16	TRBD1	CASSGAGTGIGEKLFF	TGTGCCAGCAGCGGAGCCGGGACAGGGATCGGTGAAAAACTGTTTTTT
TRBV29-1	TRBJ2-2	.	16	.	CSVEDLDSGNTGELFF	TGCAGCGTTGAAGATCTAGATAGCGGGAACACCGGGGAGCTGTTTTTT
TRBV29-1	TRBJ2-6	once	18	TRBD1	CSAVVGGQVSSGANVLTF	TGCAGCGCTGTGGTCGGGGGACAGGTTAGCTCTGGGGCCAACGTCCTGACTTTC
TRBV27	TRBJ2-7	.	15	.	CASSLDSLVSYEQYF	TGTGCCAGCAGTTTGGACAGCCTAGTCTCCTACGAGCAGTACTTC
TRBV30	TRBJ2-4	.	14	.	CAWRDLQRGPIQYF	TGTGCCTGGAGGGACTTACAAAGGGGACCCATTCAGTACTTC
TRBV7-2	TRBJ2-7	.	14	.	CASSFGAATYEQYF	TGTGCCAGCAGCTTTGGGGCAGCGACCTACGAGCAGTACTTC
TRBV5-1	TRBJ2-7	.	15	TRBD2	CASSSRTSGRHEQYF	TGCGCCAGCAGCTCCCGGACTAGCGGGAGGCACGAGCAGTACTTC
TRBV28	TRBJ1-1	few	14	TRBD1	CASSSTGENTEAFF	TGTGCCAGCAGTTCAACAGGGGAGAACACTGAAGCTTTCTTT
TRBV30	TRBJ2-5	.	15	.	CAWRDRTRSPQTQYF	TGTGCCTGGAGGGATCGTACTAGATCCCCGCAGACCCAGTACTTC
TRBV2	TRBJ2-7	.	14	TRBD2	CASSGRTSSYEQYF	TGTGCCAGCAGTGGACGGACTAGCAGCTACGAGCAGTACTTC
TRBV5-1	TRBJ2-3	.	16	.	CASSLEGRGQSQAQYF	TGCGCCAGCAGCTTGGAGGGTAGGGGCCAATCCCAGGCGCAGTATTTT
TRBV19	TRBJ2-1	.	11	.	CASSITLAQFF	TGTGCCAGTAGTATCACTCTTGCCCAGTTCTTC
TRBV11-2	TRBJ2-7	.	15	TRBD1	CASSSQDWTGNEQYF	TGTGCCAGCAGCTCCCAAGATTGGACAGGGAACGAGCAGTACTTC
TRBV6-1	TRBJ1-1	.	15	.	CASSERGSINTEAFF	TGTGCCAGCAGTGAACGGGGATCTATTAACACTGAAGCTTTCTTT
TRBV4-1	TRBJ1-2	.	17	.	CASSPPTPGFLMHGYTF	TGCGCCAGCAGCCCGCCCACTCCGGGATTTCTTATGCATGGCTACACCTTC
TRBV2	TRBJ1-5	.	16	.	CASSEGGRGSNQPQHF	TGTGCCAGCAGTGAAGGGGGGCGCGGTAGCAATCAGCCCCAGCATTTT
TRBV19	TRBJ1-2	.	17	.	CASSIRQGVRSGYGYTF	TGTGCCAGTAGTATACGCCAGGGTGTTCGTTCAGGCTATGGCTACACCTTC
TRBV9	TRBJ1-4	.	15	TRBD1	CASSSQGAVNEKLFF	TGTGCCAGCAGCTCTCAGGGGGCCGTCAATGAAAAACTGTTTTTT
TRBV29-1	TRBJ1-4	.	12	.	CSVVWSDEKLFF	TGCAGCGTTGTCTGGTCGGATGAAAAACTGTTTTTT
TRBV7-6	TRBJ2-2	once	16	.	CASSNELGGVVGELFF	TGTGCCAGCAGTAATGAATTAGGGGGAGTAGTCGGGGAGCTGTTTTTT
TRBV5-6	TRBJ1-5	.	15	.	CASSKTGYSNQPQHF	TGTGCCAGCAGCAAGACAGGATATAGCAATCAGCCCCAGCATTTT
TRBV7-3	TRBJ2-6	.	16	.	CASSRPGEAGANVLTF	TGTGCCAGCAGCCGCCCCGGGGAAGCTGGGGCCAACGTCCTGACTTTC
TRBV7-3	TRBJ2-5	few	12	.	CASSLDRKTQYF	TGTGCCAGCAGCTTGGATAGGAAGACCCAGTACTTC
TRBV6-1	TRBJ2-2	.	15	TRBD2	CAIARASGRTGELFF	TGTGCCATCGCTAGGGCTAGCGGGAGAACCGGGGAGCTGTTTTTT
TRBV30	TRBJ1-2	.	13	.	CAWRRTGSQGYTF	TGTGCCTGGAGAAGAACAGGGAGTCAAGGCTACACCTTC
TRBV4-1	TRBJ2-3	.	11	.	CASGQGTDVYF	TGCGCCAGCGGGCAGGGAACGGACGTATATTTT
TRBV20-1	TRBJ2-7	.	11	.	CSAQGDTEQYF	TGCAGTGCTCAAGGGGACACCGAGCAGTACTTC
TRBV7-3	TRBJ2-7	.	15	TRBD1	CASSETGESPYEQYF	TGTGCCAGCAGCGAAACAGGGGAGTCCCCTTACGAGCAGTACTTC
TRBV10-1	TRBJ2-7	.	17	TRBD2	CASSEPRLAGGSYEQYF	TGCGCCAGCAGTGAGCCCCGACTAGCGGGAGGTTCCTACGAGCAGTACTTC
TRBV7-2	TRBJ2-2	few	14	TRBD1	CASSFRTGSGELFF	TGTGCCAGCAGCTTTAGGACAGGGTCCGGGGAGCTGTTTTTT
TRBV27	TRBJ2-1	.	18	TRBD1	CASSLSSTGGAYFTEQFF	TGTGCCAGCAGTTTATCGTCGACAGGGGGCGCTTATTTCACTGAGCAGTTCTTC
TRBV30	TRBJ2-3	.	12	.	CAWSPSGDTQYF	TGTGCCTGGAGTCCTTCTGGGGATACGCAGTATTTT
TRBV27	TRBJ2-7	.	13	.	CASSPSPGYEQYF	TGTGCCAGCAGTCCCTCCCCGGGGTACGAGCAGTACTTC
TRBV4-1	TRBJ2-1	.	14	.	CASSQGPSTGEQFF	TGCGCCAGCAGCCAGGGACCCTCGACGGGTGAGCAGTTCTTC
TRBV29-1	TRBJ2-7	.	13	.	CSVDAGGPYEQYF	TGCAGCGTTGATGCTGGCGGGCCCTACGAGCAGTACTTC
TRBV5-1	TRBJ2-3	.	16	.	CASSLALAEYTDTQYF	TGCGCCAGCAGCTTGGCCTTAGCAGAATACACAGATACGCAGTATTTT
TRBV27	TRBJ1-1	.	12	.	CASSSGNTEAFF	TGTGCCAGCAGCTCGGGGAACACTGAAGCTTTCTTT
TRBV6-1	TRBJ2-6	few	16	TRBD1	CASSAGTGDGANVLTF	TGTGCCAGCAGTGCCGGGACAGGGGATGGGGCCAACGTCCTGACTTTC
TRBV27	TRBJ1-2	.	17	.	CASSSLPDWEINYGYTF	TGTGCCAGCAGTTCCCTCCCAGACTGGGAGATTAACTATGGCTACACCTTC
TRBV19	TRBJ2-5	.	18	.	CASSTGQGRRGRAETQYF	TGTGCCAGTAGTACTGGACAGGGCCGTCGCGGGAGGGCTGAGACCCAGTACTTC
TRBV28	TRBJ1-5	.	15	.	CASTAHKLNNQPQHF	TGTGCCAGCACCGCGCACAAGCTAAACAATCAGCCCCAGCATTTT
TRBV29-1	TRBJ2-2	.	12	.	CSDTRATGELFF	TGCAGCGATACCCGAGCCACCGGGGAGCTGTTTTTT
TRBV18	TRBJ1-3	.	18	.	CASSPELRGLFSGNTIYF	TGTGCCAGCTCCCCCGAGTTGAGGGGTCTCTTTTCTGGAAACACCATATATTTT
TRBV7-3	TRBJ1-1	.	14	.	CASSPAGGAGEAFF	TGTGCCAGCAGCCCTGCCGGGGGGGCGGGTGAAGCTTTCTTT